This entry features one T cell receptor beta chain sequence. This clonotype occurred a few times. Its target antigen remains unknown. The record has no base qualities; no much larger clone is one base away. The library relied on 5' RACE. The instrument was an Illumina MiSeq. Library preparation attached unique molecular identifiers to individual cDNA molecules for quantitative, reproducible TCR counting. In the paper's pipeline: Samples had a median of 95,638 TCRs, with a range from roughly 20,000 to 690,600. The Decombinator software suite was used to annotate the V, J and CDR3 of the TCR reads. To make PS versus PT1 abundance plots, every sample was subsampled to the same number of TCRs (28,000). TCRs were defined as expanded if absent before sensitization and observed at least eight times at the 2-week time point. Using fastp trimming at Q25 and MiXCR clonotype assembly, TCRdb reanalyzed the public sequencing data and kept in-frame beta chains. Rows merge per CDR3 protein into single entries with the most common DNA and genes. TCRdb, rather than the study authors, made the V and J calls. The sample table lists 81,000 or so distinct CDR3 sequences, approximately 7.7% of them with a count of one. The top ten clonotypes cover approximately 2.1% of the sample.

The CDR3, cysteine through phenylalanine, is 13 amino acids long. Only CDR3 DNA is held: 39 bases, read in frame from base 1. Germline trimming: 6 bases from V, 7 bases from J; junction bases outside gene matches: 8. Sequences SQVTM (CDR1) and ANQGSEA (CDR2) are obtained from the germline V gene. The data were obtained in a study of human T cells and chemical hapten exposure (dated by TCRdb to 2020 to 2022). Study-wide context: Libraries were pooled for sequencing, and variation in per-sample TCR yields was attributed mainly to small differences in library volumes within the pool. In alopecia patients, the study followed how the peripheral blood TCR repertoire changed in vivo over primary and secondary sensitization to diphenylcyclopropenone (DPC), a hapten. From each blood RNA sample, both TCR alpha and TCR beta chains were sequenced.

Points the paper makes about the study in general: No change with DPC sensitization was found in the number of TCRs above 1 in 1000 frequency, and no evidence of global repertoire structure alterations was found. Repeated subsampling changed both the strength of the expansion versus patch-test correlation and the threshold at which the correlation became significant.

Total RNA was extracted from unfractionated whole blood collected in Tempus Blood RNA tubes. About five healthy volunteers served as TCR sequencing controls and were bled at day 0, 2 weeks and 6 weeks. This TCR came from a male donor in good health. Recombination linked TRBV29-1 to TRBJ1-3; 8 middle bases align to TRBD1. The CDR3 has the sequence CSVQGALVNTIYF. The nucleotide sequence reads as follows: TGCAGCGTGCAGGGGGCTTTGGTGAACACCATATATTTT.